Below are 30 T cell receptor beta chains sequenced from a single sample in a study of T cells in Graves' hyperthyroidism and ophthalmopathy. Amplification targeted TCR beta CDR3 regions from RNA transcripts. RT-PCR in the first round (using the HTBI primer set) targeted the TCR CDR3. Using its own MiXCR run on the multiplex PCR reads, TCRdb lists one record per CDR3 protein. The sample has more than 300,000 distinct CDR3 sequences; over 11% are singletons. Input material: blood. The receptors shown here come from a woman aged 55-69 years with Graves' hyperthyroidism.

This rearrangement joins TRBV2 to TRBJ1-3; 10 nucleotides agree with TRBD1. Germline V gene data show CDR1 as SNHLY and CDR2 as FYNNEI. The CDR3 consists of 19 residues. V gave up 3 bases and J gave up 0 bases; unmatched junction bases: 11. The CDR3: CASSEGTGDLVISGNTIYF. The CDR3 DNA reads TGTGCCAGCAGTGAGGGGACAGGGGACTTGGTAATCTCTGGAAACACCATATATTTT.

In this sample, this clonotype turned up many times. The chain joins TRBV11-3 to TRBJ2-1, with 8 bases aligning to TRBD2. The CDR3 runs to 14 residues. The V gene's germline CDR1 is SGHNT and CDR2 YENEEA. V shed 5 bases, J shed 5 bases, and the junction held 5 bases outside the gene matches. Written as DNA, the CDR3 is TGTGCCAGCAGCCCAACTAGCGGCAACAATGAGCAGTTCTTC. This translates into CASSPTSGNNEQFF.

This clonotype was found many times. The chain employs TRBV6-5 and TRBJ1-2; D perhaps matches TRBD1 (6 bases). Germline V gives CDR1 MNHEY, CDR2 SVGAGI. Trimming removed 0 bases at V and 9 bases at J, with 14 bases between. This CDR3 spans 14 amino acids. In DNA form, the CDR3 reads TGTGCCAGCAGTTACTCCGGGGGGGGCCTCAGCTACACCTTC. It translates to CASSYSGGGLSYTF.

Note on this clonotype: Just one base apart from a much larger clone, this may be a read error. This rearrangement joins TRBV3-1 to TRBJ2-5; no clear D. This CDR3 contains 13 residues. Germline V gives CDR1 LGHDT, CDR2 YNNKEL (reference sequence). CDR3 sequence (DNA): TGTGCCAGCAGCCAAGTTGGTACAGAGTCCCAGTACTTC. Its translation is CASSQVGTESQYF.

This clonotype was recorded many times. The rearrangement joins TRBV2 to TRBJ1-2; D remains ambiguous. The CDR3 loop spans 14 amino acids. Germline loops: CDR1 SNHLY, CDR2 FYNNEI. The ends were cut back, 6 bases at V and 3 bases at J, with 14 bases in the middle. The CDR3 DNA sequence: TGTGCCAGCAGCGGCCAGAGCAGCCACTATGGCTACACCTTC. It translates to CASSGQSSHYGYTF.

A few counts support this clonotype. V and J are TRBV6-1 and TRBJ1-1; no definite D call. CDR1 and CDR2 from the germline V gene are MNHNS and SASEGT. The CDR3 totals 12 residues. The V end lost 5 bases, the J end lost 10 bases, and 14 bases lay between the germline ends. The CDR3: CASSSLSGAAFF. CDR3 in DNA: TGTGCCAGCAGTTCGCTGTCCGGCGCAGCTTTCTTT.

This clonotype was recorded at least ten times. The V gene is TRBV5-1, the J gene TRBJ1-2, with D unresolved. Trimming removed 0 bases from V and 3 bases from J, with 9 bases in between. The CDR3 contains 14 residues. CDR1 and CDR2 from the germline V gene are SGHRS and YFSETQ. For the CDR3, the DNA is TGCGCCAGCAGCTTGGCTGGGGTCGACTATGGCTACACCTTC. It specifies CASSLAGVDYGYTF.

The sample holds many counts of this clonotype. The rearrangement links TRBV12-3 or TRBV12-4 to TRBJ2-1; D may match TRBD1 or TRBD2 (5 bases each). The CDR3 is 13 residues long. Trimming took 6 bases from V and 8 from J, leaving 14 bases between them. The chain's CDR3 is CASRGPEVYEQFF. CDR3 nucleotides: TGTGCCAGCAGGGGACCCGAGGTTTATGAGCAGTTCTTC.

There are many counts of this clonotype. This chain connects TRBV18 to TRBJ2-7; 8 bases fit TRBD1. The V segment lost 0 bases and the J segment 2 bases; nucleotides outside the gene matches: 3. Germline assignment: CDR1 KGHSH and CDR2 LQKENI. CDR3 length: 15 residues. Here the CDR3 reads CASSPPSGGPYEQYF. Written as DNA, the CDR3 is TGTGCCAGCTCACCACCGTCAGGGGGCCCCTACGAGCAGTACTTC.

For this clonotype: With a much larger clone just one base away, this may be a read error. V usage is TRBV18 and J usage is TRBJ2-5, with 8 nucleotides matching TRBD1. This CDR3 region has 16 residues. V trimming: 5 bases; J trimming: 5 bases; junction bases outside the gene matches: 13. Germline CDR1 and CDR2: KGHSH and LQKENI. CDR3 in amino acids: CASSAPGQGVLETQYF. The CDR3 nucleotides read TGTGCCAGCTCAGCCCCAGGACAGGGTGTCCTGGAGACCCAGTACTTC.

This clonotype was recorded many times. J is TRBJ1-1 and V is TRBV6-1; D is unresolved. This CDR3 is built from 13 residues. Trimming stripped 5 bases from V and 7 bases from J, with 14 bases between. Per germline, CDR1 MNHNS and CDR2 SASEGT. As DNA, the CDR3 is TGTGCCAGCAGTTATGGGTACCCAGGTGAAGCTTTCTTT. It yields the protein CASSYGYPGEAFF.

This clonotype appeared many times. This chain links TRBV20-1 with TRBJ1-1; TRBD1 matches 7 bases. The CDR3 spans 13 residues. CDR1 DFQATT and CDR2 SNEGSKA come from the germline V gene (reference sequence). V trimming: 0 bases; J trimming: 6 bases; junction bases outside the gene matches: 4. The CDR3 protein is CSARDNRGPEAFF. The DNA for the CDR3 is TGCAGTGCTAGAGATAACAGGGGACCTGAAGCTTTCTTT.

This clonotype occurred many times. This chain connects TRBV27 to TRBJ2-1; 9 bases match TRBD2. The CDR3 covers 15 residues. Germline V gives CDR1 MNHEY, CDR2 SMNVEV (reference sequence). The V segment lost 8 bases and the J segment 6 bases; nucleotides outside the gene matches: 11. CDR3 protein: CASGLAGARGNEQFF. The CDR3 DNA reads TGTGCCAGCGGGTTAGCGGGAGCGAGAGGCAATGAGCAGTTCTTC.

This clonotype was found many times. The CDR3: CASSLWDRPHEQYF. The DNA of the CDR3 is TGTGCCAGCAGCCTCTGGGACCGTCCCCACGAGCAGTACTTC. The V gene is TRBV7-9, the J gene TRBJ2-7; either TRBD1 or TRBD2 may fit D (5 bases each). Trimming pared 5 bases from V and 5 bases from J, leaving 16 bases between. From germline, CDR1 is SEHNR and CDR2 FQNEAQ (reference sequence). The CDR3 runs 14 residues.

This clonotype was seen at least ten times. The chain carries TRBV3-1 and TRBJ2-3, with D maybe TRBD2 (7 bases). The CDR3 totals 16 residues. Germline-derived CDR1 and CDR2 are LGHDT and YNNKEL (reference sequence). The ends were cut back, 5 bases at V and 1 base at J, with 16 bases in the middle. The CDR3 is CASSSHRGGGTDTQYF. In nucleotides, the CDR3 is TGTGCCAGCAGCTCCCATAGGGGGGGTGGCACAGATACGCAGTATTTT.

This clonotype was recorded a few times. The V and J genes are TRBV2 and TRBJ1-1, with 8 bases fitting TRBD1. Germline loops: CDR1 SNHLY, CDR2 FYNNEI. The CDR3 has 12 amino acids. V gave up 9 bases and J gave up 7 bases; unmatched junction bases: 7. The CDR3, as DNA: TGTGCCAGGGGACAGGTCGGCGTTGAAGCTTTCTTT. Translated: CARGQVGVEAFF.

This clonotype occurred many times. The chain recombines TRBV30 with TRBJ2-1; D possibly matches TRBD1 or TRBD2 (5 bases each). The CDR3 extends over 14 amino acids. Germline V gene data show CDR1 as GTSNPN and CDR2 as SVGIG (reference sequence). V gave up 4 bases and J gave up 5 bases, with 15 bases separating them. The CDR3 reads CAWKLAGTHNEQFF. The CDR3 DNA reads as TGTGCCTGGAAGCTAGCCGGGACCCACAATGAGCAGTTCTTC. Full variable domain (remainder filled in from reference TRBV30 and TRBJ2-1): SQTIHQWPATLVQPVGSPLSLECTVEGTSNPNLYWYRQAAGRGLQLLFYSVGIGQISSEVPQNLSASRPQDRQFILSSKKLLLSDSGFYLCAWKLAGTHNEQFFGPGTRLTVL.

This clonotype was recorded many times. The chain couples TRBV11-2 to TRBJ2-3, with D unclear. The CDR3 loop spans 14 amino acids. CDR1 is SGHAT and CDR2 is FQNNGV in the germline V gene. Trimming stripped 2 bases from V and 2 bases from J, with 8 bases between. The CDR3 loop reads CASSLQPFTDTQYF. The DNA for the CDR3 is TGTGCCAGCAGCTTACAACCCTTCACAGATACGCAGTATTTT.

This clonotype was seen ten or more times. This chain connects TRBV6-1 to TRBJ1-2, with D perhaps matching TRBD1 (5 bases). Between the trimmed V and J ends, which lost 5 bases and 0 bases, there was a span of 13 bases. This CDR3 has 15 residues. Per the germline V gene, CDR1 is MNHNS and CDR2 is SASEGT. This CDR3 is CASSSQGSPNYGYTF. CDR3 coding DNA: TGTGCCAGCAGTTCTCAGGGTTCCCCTAACTATGGCTACACCTTC.

Only a few counts were recorded for this clonotype. The chain has TRBV14 and TRBJ2-7; perhaps TRBD1 as D (5 bases). The CDR3 contains 13 residues. Germline CDR1 SGHDN, CDR2 FVKESK. V was shortened by 2 bases and J by 5 bases, with 10 bases between the two germline ends. This CDR3 is CASSQTDRNEQYF. The CDR3 bases are TGTGCCAGCAGCCAAACTGACAGAAACGAGCAGTACTTC.

This clonotype showed up many times. The chain joins TRBV28 to TRBJ1-1; a weak D match, TRBD1 (5 bases). V shed 4 bases and J shed 8 bases, with 17 bases lying between them. The CDR3 loop spans 14 amino acids. Per the germline V gene, CDR1 is MDHEN and CDR2 is SYDVKM. CDR3 sequence (DNA): TGTGCCAGCAGTTCCGGGACCTTAATCGTGGAAGCTTTCTTT. Amino acid sequence: CASSSGTLIVEAFF.

This clonotype was observed many times. The chain couples TRBV12-3 or TRBV12-4 to TRBJ2-7; either TRBD1 or TRBD2 may supply D (7 bases each). The V end was cut by 6 bases, the J end by 2 bases, with 17 bases between. This CDR3 is built from 15 residues. Here the CDR3 DNA reads TGTGCCAGCAGCCCCGGGGAGGGGGCGACCTACGAGCAGTACTTC. It yields the protein CASSPGEGATYEQYF.

This clonotype was found many times. This CDR3 reads CASSLGAGGNIQYF. CDR3 coding DNA: TGCGCCAGCAGCTTAGGAGCAGGGGGCAACATTCAGTACTTC. J is TRBJ2-4 and V is TRBV5-1, with TRBD1 matching over 8 bases. This CDR3 has 14 residues. Trimming took 2 bases from V and 7 from J; bases not matched to a gene: 5. CDR1 is SGHRS and CDR2 is YFSETQ in the germline V gene.

About this clonotype: With a much larger clone just one base away, this may be a read error. The rearrangement joins TRBV11-3 to TRBJ1-3; tentative D call: TRBD1 (6 bases). This CDR3 spans 18 amino acids. CDR1 and CDR2 from the germline V gene are SGHNT and YENEEA. This chain's CDR3 is CTSSQRFIQGNSGNTIYF. Here the CDR3 DNA reads TGTACCAGCAGCCAACGGTTTATACAGGGTAACTCTGGAAACACCATATATTTT.

This clonotype was recorded at least ten times. This chain uses TRBV2 with TRBJ2-1; unclear D gene. The V and J ends lost 6 bases and 0 bases respectively, with 6 bases between them. The length of the CDR3 is 13 residues. CDR1 is SNHLY, CDR2 FYNNEI, per germline. CDR3 protein: CASSQSSYNEQFF. CDR3 in DNA: TGTGCCAGCAGCCAAAGCTCCTACAATGAGCAGTTCTTC. Supplemented by reference TRBV2 and TRBJ2-1, the full variable domain reads EPEVTQTPSHQVTQMGQEVILRCVPISNHLYFYWYRQILGQKVEFLVSFYNNEISEKSEIFDDQFSVERPDGSNFTLKIRSTKLEDSAMYFCASSQSSYNEQFFGPGTRLTVL.

With regard to this clonotype: A single base separates this from a much larger clone, so it may be a read error. The chain uses TRBV30 and TRBJ1-3, with D maybe TRBD1 (6 bases). In germline, CDR1 is GTSNPN, CDR2 SVGIG (reference sequence). CDR3 length equals 13 residues. Here the CDR3 DNA reads TGTGCCTGGAGACGACAGGCCGGAACCACCATATATTTT. This codes for CAWRRQAGTTIYF.

V is TRBV6-5 and J is TRBJ1-1; D uncertain. From germline, CDR1 is MNHEY and CDR2 SVGAGI. V lost 2 bases, J lost 4 bases, and 11 bases lay in between. The CDR3 totals 14 residues. As DNA, the CDR3 is TGTGCCAGCAGTTACCTGGGGATAGGCACTGAAGCTTTCTTT. Protein product: CASSYLGIGTEAFF.

Ten or more counts support this clonotype. At one end, the junction sequence differs from germline, possibly due to a read error. The rearrangement links TRBV5-1 to TRBJ2-7; 8 positions agree with TRBD1. Germline lookup yields CDR1 SGHRS and CDR2 YFSETQ. The CDR3 has 13 amino acids. The CDR3 DNA sequence: TGTGCCAGCAGCCCCGGACAGGGCAACGAGCAGTACTTC. Encoded protein: CASSPGQGNEQYF. Full variable domain (remainder filled in from reference TRBV5-1 and TRBJ2-7): KAGVTQTPRYLIKTRGQQVTLSCSPISGHRSVSWYQQTPGQGLQFLFEYFSETQRNKGNFPGRFSGRQFSNSRSEMNVSTLELGDSALYLCASSPGQGNEQYFGPGTRLTVT.

For this clonotype: A much larger clone lies a single base off, so this may be a read error. This chain links TRBV3-1 with TRBJ2-3; 7 bases match TRBD2. This CDR3 spans 17 amino acids. CDR1 LGHDT and CDR2 YNNKEL come from the germline V gene (reference sequence). The CDR3, as DNA: TGTGCCGGCAGCCAAGGGATCAGACTAGCCGGCGGAGATACGCAGTATTTT. This encodes CAGSQGIRLAGGDTQYF.

The V and J genes are TRBV6-1 and TRBJ2-2; TRBD1 agrees at 7 bases. CDR1 MNHNS and CDR2 SASEGT come from the germline V gene. Trimming at V came to 11 bases and at J to 4 bases, leaving 13 bases not matched to a gene. CDR3 length equals 15 residues. CDR3 bases: TGTGCCGGAAAACAGGGGAGTCCCCCCACCGGGGAGCTGTTTTTT. It specifies CAGKQGSPPTGELFF.